These T cell receptor beta chains were read from a single sample in a study of T cells in narcolepsy. This table comes from immunoSEQ multiplex PCR, and its TCRdb copy is limited to in-frame clones, with some not included. Here the sample spans approximately 38,000 clones, approximately 86% being singletons. The sequenced sample consisted of CD45RA- memory CD4+ T cells from PBMCs. The receptors stem from a human donor with narcolepsy. Each CDR3 is given with its conserved first and last residue. D genes are given only for firm matches. Where a row states a size, it is once, few, many or the class of an expanded clone; other rows omit it.

CDR3aa,CDR3nt,j_gene,d_gene,abundance,v_gene
CASSYRENPQYF,TGTGCCAGCAGTTATAGGGAGAACCCGCAGTACTTC,TRBJ2-7,.,.,TRBV6-9
CASSLAGAPSSYEQYF,TGTGCCAGCAGTCTGGCGGGAGCGCCGAGCTCCTACGAGCAGTACTTC,TRBJ2-7,TRBD2,.,TRBV28
CASSPAGGIGQETQYF,TGTGCCAGCAGCCCCGCGGGGGGTATCGGACAAGAGACCCAGTACTTC,TRBJ2-5,TRBD2,.,TRBV28
CASSPRRTGSNTEAFF,TGTGCCAGCAGCCCCCGGCGAACAGGATCCAACACTGAAGCTTTCTTT,TRBJ1-1,.,.,TRBV28
CACMGGNTGELFF,TGTGCCTGCATGGGAGGGAACACCGGGGAGCTGTTTTTT,TRBJ2-2,.,.,TRBV11-2
CASTPVERAYNEQFF,TGCGCCAGCACCCCGGTCGAGCGGGCGTACAATGAGCAGTTCTTC,TRBJ2-1,.,once,TRBV5-1
CASSVGGQLNTEAFF,TGTGCCAGCAGCGTAGGTGGACAGCTGAACACTGAAGCTTTCTTT,TRBJ1-1,.,once,TRBV9
CASSLAPGKSSYEQYF,TGTGCCAGCAGCTTGGCCCCGGGGAAAAGCTCCTACGAGCAGTACTTC,TRBJ2-7,.,.,TRBV5-4
CASSKQGAGNQPQHF,TGTGCCAGCAGCAAACAGGGGGCGGGGAATCAGCCCCAGCATTTT,TRBJ1-5,TRBD1,.,TRBV6-5
CASSPAGSSEQYF,TGTGCCAGCAGCCCCGCAGGGTCAAGCGAGCAGTACTTC,TRBJ2-7,.,.,TRBV5-5
CASRTRPGGPFYNEQFF,TGTGCCAGCAGGACCAGACCGGGGGGCCCCTTCTACAATGAGCAGTTCTTC,TRBJ2-1,.,.,TRBV2
CASSYQPSSYQYF,TGTGCCAGCAGTTACCAGCCTTCGAGTTACCAGTACTTC,TRBJ2-5,.,few,TRBV6-5
CASSPVGNYEQYF,TGTGCCAGCAGCCCCGTGGGTAACTACGAGCAGTACTTC,TRBJ2-7,.,.,TRBV5-4
CASSQASRGGGVFF,TGCGCCAGCAGCCAAGCGTCCAGAGGGGGAGGTGTTTTCTTT,TRBJ1-1,.,.,TRBV4-3
CASSPPGQGGYTF,TGTGCCAGCAGTCCACCTGGACAGGGAGGCTACACCTTC,TRBJ1-2,TRBD1,.,TRBV28
CSVGVHPGTSVEQFF,TGCAGCGTTGGGGTACATCCCGGGACTAGCGTGGAGCAGTTCTTC,TRBJ2-1,TRBD2,.,TRBV29-1
CASSLIRTGELFF,TGTGCCAGCAGCTTAATTCGCACCGGGGAGCTGTTTTTT,TRBJ2-2,.,.,TRBV11-1
CASSSRDPDYEQYF,TGTGCCAGCAGTTCCCGGGACCCTGACTACGAGCAGTACTTC,TRBJ2-7,.,.,TRBV6-1
CASSSETASGVLTF,TGTGCCAGCAGCTCCGAGACAGCTTCTGGCGTCCTGACTTTC,TRBJ2-6,.,.,TRBV11-2
CASSEIVYEAFF,TGTGCCAGCAGTGAAATAGTCTATGAAGCTTTCTTT,TRBJ1-1,.,.,TRBV6-1
CASRTAGVRDTQYF,TGTGCCAGCAGGACTGCAGGGGTTCGAGATACGCAGTATTTT,TRBJ2-3,.,.,TRBV6-5
CASSQTGNTGELFF,TGTGCCAGCAGCCAAACAGGGAACACCGGGGAGCTGTTTTTT,TRBJ2-2,.,.,TRBV7-9
CASSLTGKTQHDTQYF,TGTGCCAGCAGCTTAACAGGGAAAACACAACACGATACGCAGTATTTT,TRBJ2-3,.,.,TRBV28
CASSLGGGAEQYF,TGTGCCAGCAGCTTGGGAGGGGGGGCCGAGCAGTACTTC,TRBJ2-7,.,.,TRBV5-5
CAISLTGQLSGNTIYF,TGTGCCATCAGTCTTACGGGACAGCTCTCTGGAAACACCATATATTTT,TRBJ1-3,TRBD1,.,TRBV10-3
CASSYSGARGYTF,TGTGCCAGCAGTTACTCCGGGGCGCGGGGCTACACCTTC,TRBJ1-2,.,.,TRBV6-6
CASSLRGWGYEQYF,TGTGCCAGCAGCTTGAGGGGATGGGGCTACGAGCAGTACTTC,TRBJ2-7,.,.,TRBV5-6
CASSDNVGGNTIYF,TGTGCCAGCAGTGACAATGTGGGTGGAAACACCATATATTTT,TRBJ1-3,.,.,TRBV2
CASSRQGRGDGNQPQHF,TGTGCCAGCAGTCGCCAGGGGAGGGGAGACGGCAATCAGCCCCAGCATTTT,TRBJ1-5,.,.,TRBV27
CAWSGAYEQYF,TGTGCCTGGAGTGGAGCCTACGAGCAGTACTTC,TRBJ2-7,.,.,TRBV30
CASSQGNAQYF,TGCGCCAGCAGTCAGGGGAACGCGCAGTACTTC,TRBJ2-7,.,.,TRBV4-1
CASSLGVTQGTIYF,TGCGCCAGCAGCTTAGGGGTCACCCAGGGCACCATATATTTT,TRBJ1-3,.,.,TRBV5-1
CASSPGGGTEAFF,TGTGCCAGCAGCCCTGGTGGGGGAACTGAAGCTTTCTTT,TRBJ1-1,.,.,TRBV6-1
CASRDTGGGRAQYF,TGTGCCAGTAGGGACACAGGGGGCGGGAGGGCGCAGTACTTC,TRBJ2-7,.,once,TRBV19
CASRAAGNKNIQYF,TGTGCCAGCAGAGCCGCAGGAAACAAAAACATTCAGTACTTC,TRBJ2-4,.,.,TRBV28
CASLPAGRTYEQYF,TGTGCCAGCCTCCCCGCGGGCAGAACCTACGAGCAGTACTTC,TRBJ2-7,.,.,TRBV28
CATNRDRGLNEQFF,TGTGCCACTAACCGGGACAGGGGACTTAATGAGCAGTTCTTC,TRBJ2-1,TRBD1,.,TRBV10-3
CASSLAVAAGGAYEQYF,TGTGCCAGCAGCTTAGCAGTAGCCGCAGGTGGGGCCTACGAGCAGTACTTC,TRBJ2-7,.,.,TRBV7-2
CASSFRTSGNTIYF,TGTGCCAGCAGCTTTCGGACCTCTGGAAACACCATATATTTT,TRBJ1-3,.,.,TRBV9
CASSYSQGDGYTF,TGTGCCAGCAGTTACTCGCAGGGGGATGGCTACACCTTC,TRBJ1-2,TRBD1,once,TRBV6-5
CASSLASINGDTQYF,TGCGCCAGCAGCTTGGCCTCTATAAATGGGGATACGCAGTATTTT,TRBJ2-3,.,few,TRBV5-1
CASSFPGQNYGYTF,TGTGCCAGCAGCTTCCCCGGACAGAACTATGGCTACACCTTC,TRBJ1-2,.,.,TRBV7-2
CASSEHDYQPQHF,TGTGCCAGCAGTGAACACGATTATCAGCCCCAGCATTTT,TRBJ1-5,.,.,TRBV6-1
CASRDVNTGELFF,TGTGCCAGCAGGGACGTCAACACCGGGGAGCTGTTTTTT,TRBJ2-2,.,.,TRBV19
CASKFQGASGANVLTF,TGCGCCAGCAAGTTTCAGGGGGCATCAGGGGCCAACGTCCTGACTTTC,TRBJ2-6,TRBD1,.,TRBV5-1
CASSLSGGGGQPQHF,TGCGCCAGCAGCTTGTCTGGGGGTGGTGGACAGCCCCAGCATTTT,TRBJ1-5,.,.,TRBV5-1
CASSSHFYEQFF,TGTGCCAGCAGCTCCCATTTTTATGAGCAGTTCTTC,TRBJ2-1,.,once,TRBV7-2
CASSQSHLNSGNTIYF,TGTGCCAGCAGCCAATCTCATCTGAACTCTGGAAACACCATATATTTT,TRBJ1-3,.,.,TRBV16
CASSFLGVQDTQYF,TGTGCCAGCAGTTTCCTAGGAGTCCAAGATACGCAGTATTTT,TRBJ2-3,.,.,TRBV28
CASSLLAGGTDTQYF,TGCGCCAGCAGCTTACTAGCGGGGGGGACAGATACGCAGTATTTT,TRBJ2-3,TRBD2,.,TRBV5-1
CASSDGGGNEKLFF,TGTGCCAGCAGTGACGGAGGAGGGAATGAAAAACTGTTTTTT,TRBJ1-4,.,.,TRBV2
CASSSPQGLMGGYTF,TGTGCCAGCAGTTCCCCACAGGGGTTGATGGGTGGCTACACCTTC,TRBJ1-2,TRBD1,.,TRBV28